This paragraph reports one T cell receptor (beta chain). Its antigen is not yet known. Per-nucleotide qualities are absent, and no much larger clonotype sits a single base away. Collaborating institutions collected whole blood in K2EDTA tubes following their own protocols. For TCRbeta analysis, collaborators shipped samples in one of three forms: frozen whole blood, isolated PBMCs, or DNA extracted from either of those sample types. The data derive from a study of blood T cell repertoires in COVID-19 (dated by TCRdb to the early 2020s). In terms of the full investigation: Samples from collaborators originated in the United States, Italy and Spain and spanned both the acute and convalescent phases of COVID-19. The repertoires were released in a freely available public database meant as a resource for research on the immune response to SARS-CoV-2. The samples were drawn from the first 160 participants of the ongoing ImmuneRACE study and from 950 to 1,500 subjects provided by 6 global collaborators. The prospective study material was composed of cDNA or gDNA derived from T cells, B-cell-depleted T cells, or PBMCs. A de-identified subject ID, COVID-19 status, age in years and sex were almost always included in the sample metadata. Where available, HLA class I and class II types were obtained from metadata supplied by the sample provider rather than from assay-based typing. Deeply sampled blood TCRbeta repertoires from subjects exposed to, actively infected with, or recovered from COVID-19 were included in the dataset.

What the authors observed across the whole study: The quantity of clinical and demographic metadata differed by source and by participant and was supplied without curation.

TCRbeta CDR3 regions were amplified from genomic DNA using the immunoSEQ Assay, a bias-controlled multiplex PCR. The authors processed their data as follows. The number of nucleated cells in each sample was estimated from the amplification of reference gene primers within the assay. To quantify the absolute abundance of each unique TCRbeta CDR3 rearrangement, sequence reads were collapsed and filtered. For each sample, productive Simpson clonality was calculated as the square root of Simpson's diversity index across productive rearrangements. TCRdb took this table from immuneACCESS and kept in-frame rearrangements with V and J called. Such tables lack part of the clones; where checked against another copy, unresolved V genes explain under half of the gap, and the rest is unexplained. V, J and clone size were drawn from that table, and D and trimming were deduced from the DNA. A total of around 97,000 clones appear in this sample, more than 75% of them only once. The ten largest account for 5% to 7.5% of the sample.

Germline trimming: 1 base from V, 5 bases from J; junction bases outside gene matches: 3. The CDR3, cysteine through phenylalanine, is 16 amino acids long. Just the 48-base CDR3 DNA is kept, in frame starting at base 1. Based on the germline V gene (reference sequence), the CDR1 and CDR2 sequences are LGHDT and YNNKEL. The receptor's source is a human donor in a cohort sampled during active COVID-19. Sequencing was done on a sample of peripheral blood. The sequence is built from TRBV3-1 (or the pseudogene TRBV3-2) and TRBJ1-5, with 12 central nucleotides matching TRBD1. CDR3 region: CASSQAGTGGDQPQHF. The DNA is TGTGCCAGCAGCCAAGCCGGGACAGGGGGCGATCAGCCCCAGCATTTT.